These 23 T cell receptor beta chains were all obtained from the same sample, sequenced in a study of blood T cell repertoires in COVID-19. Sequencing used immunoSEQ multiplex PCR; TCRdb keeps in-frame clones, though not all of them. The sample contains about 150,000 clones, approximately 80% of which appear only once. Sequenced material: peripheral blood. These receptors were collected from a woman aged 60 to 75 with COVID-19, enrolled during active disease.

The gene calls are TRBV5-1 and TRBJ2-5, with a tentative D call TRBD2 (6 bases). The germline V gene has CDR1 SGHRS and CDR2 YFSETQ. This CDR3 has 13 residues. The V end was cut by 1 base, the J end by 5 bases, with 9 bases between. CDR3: CASSLSGSETQYF. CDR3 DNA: TGCGCCAGCAGCTTGTCCGGGAGTGAGACCCAGTACTTC.

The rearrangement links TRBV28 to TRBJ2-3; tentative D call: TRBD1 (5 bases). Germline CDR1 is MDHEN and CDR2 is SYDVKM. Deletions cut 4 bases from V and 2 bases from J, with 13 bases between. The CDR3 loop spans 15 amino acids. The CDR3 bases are TGTGCCAGCAGTTCTCTCAGGGAACCCACAGATACGCAGTATTTT. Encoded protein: CASSSLREPTDTQYF. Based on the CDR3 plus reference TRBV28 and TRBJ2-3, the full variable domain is DVKVTQSSRYLVKRTGEKVFLECVQDMDHENMFWYRQDPGLGLRLIYFSYDVKMKEKGDIPEGYSVSREKKERFSLILESASTNQTSMYLCASSSLREPTDTQYFGPGTRLTVL.

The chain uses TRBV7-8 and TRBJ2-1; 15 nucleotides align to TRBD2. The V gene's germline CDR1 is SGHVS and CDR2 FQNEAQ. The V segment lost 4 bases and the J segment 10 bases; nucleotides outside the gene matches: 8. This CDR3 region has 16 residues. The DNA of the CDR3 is TGTGCCAGCAGCTCCCAGGGACTAGCGGGGGGAGGGGAGCAGTTCTTC. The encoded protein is CASSSQGLAGGGEQFF.

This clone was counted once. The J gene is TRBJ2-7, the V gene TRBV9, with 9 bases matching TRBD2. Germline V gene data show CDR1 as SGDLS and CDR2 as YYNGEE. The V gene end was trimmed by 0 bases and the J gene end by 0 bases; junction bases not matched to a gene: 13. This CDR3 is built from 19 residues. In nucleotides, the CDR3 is TGTGCCAGCAGCGTAGGAGAAGCGGGGGGCATCAGTTACTCCTACGAGCAGTACGTC. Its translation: CASSVGEAGGISYSYEQYV.

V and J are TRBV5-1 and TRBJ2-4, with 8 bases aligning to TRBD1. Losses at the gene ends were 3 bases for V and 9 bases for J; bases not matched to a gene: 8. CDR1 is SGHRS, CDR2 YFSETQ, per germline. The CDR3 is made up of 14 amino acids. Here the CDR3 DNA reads TGCGCCAGCAGCTCAAGACAGGGGCCAAGCATTCAGTACTTC. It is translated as CASSSRQGPSIQYF.

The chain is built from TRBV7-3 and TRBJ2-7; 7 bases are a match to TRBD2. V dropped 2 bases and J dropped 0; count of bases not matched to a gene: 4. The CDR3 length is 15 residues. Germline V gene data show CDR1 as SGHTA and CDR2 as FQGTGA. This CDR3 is CASSLGGTTSYEQYF. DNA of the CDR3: TGTGCCAGCAGCTTAGGTGGGACTACCTCCTACGAGCAGTACTTC.

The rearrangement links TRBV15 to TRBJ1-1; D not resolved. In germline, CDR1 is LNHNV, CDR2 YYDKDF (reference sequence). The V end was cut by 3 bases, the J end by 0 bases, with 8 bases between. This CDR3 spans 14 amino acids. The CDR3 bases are TGTGCCACCAGCAGGTGGAGTATGAACACTGAAGCTTTCTTT. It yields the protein CATSRWSMNTEAFF.

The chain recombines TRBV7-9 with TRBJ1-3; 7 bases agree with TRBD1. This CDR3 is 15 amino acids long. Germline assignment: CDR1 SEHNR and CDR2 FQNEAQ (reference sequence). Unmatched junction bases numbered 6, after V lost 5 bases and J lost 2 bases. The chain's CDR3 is CASSPRQGAGNTIYF. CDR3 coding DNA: TGTGCCAGCAGCCCAAGGCAGGGGGCTGGAAACACCATATATTTT.

This CDR3 reads CASRSLMNTEAFF. The CDR3 DNA reads TGCGCCAGCAGGTCTCTAATGAACACTGAAGCTTTCTTT. V gene TRBV10-2 combines with J gene TRBJ1-1; D gene unclear. Trimming shortened V by 6 bases and J by 0 bases, and 8 bases separated the two germline ends. Germline CDR1 and CDR2: WSHSY and SAAADI. The CDR3 covers 13 residues.

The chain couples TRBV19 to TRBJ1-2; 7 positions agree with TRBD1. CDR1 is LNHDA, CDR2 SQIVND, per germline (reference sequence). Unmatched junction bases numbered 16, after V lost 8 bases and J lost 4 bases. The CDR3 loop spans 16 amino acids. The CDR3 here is CASGARPTGRGYGYTF. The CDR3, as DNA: TGTGCCAGTGGGGCCCGACCGACAGGGCGAGGCTATGGCTACACCTTC.

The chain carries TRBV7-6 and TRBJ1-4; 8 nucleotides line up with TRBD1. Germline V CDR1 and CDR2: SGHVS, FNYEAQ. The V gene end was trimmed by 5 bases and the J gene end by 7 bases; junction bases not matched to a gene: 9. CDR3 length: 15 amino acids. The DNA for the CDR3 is TGTGCCAGCAGCACCGGACAGGGTTCGGGTGAAAAACTGTTTTTT. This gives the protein CASSTGQGSGEKLFF.

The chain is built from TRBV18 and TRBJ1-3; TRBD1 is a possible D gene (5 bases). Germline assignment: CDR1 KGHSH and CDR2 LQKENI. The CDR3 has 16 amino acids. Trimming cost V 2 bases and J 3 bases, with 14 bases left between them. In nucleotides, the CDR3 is TGTGCCAGCTCACCATCGGCAGGGCCTCTTGGAAACACCATATATTTT. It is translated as CASSPSAGPLGNTIYF.

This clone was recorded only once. CDR3 nucleotide sequence: TGTGCCAGCAGCCGTGGACAGGGTATGACTGAAGCTTTCTTT. Translating gives CASSRGQGMTEAFF. This rearrangement joins TRBV7-3 to TRBJ1-1; 8 bases match TRBD1. Germline V gene lookup returns CDR1 SGHTA and CDR2 FQGTGA. There are 14 residues in the CDR3. The ends lost 5 bases at V and 5 bases at J; junction bases unmatched: 7.

The CDR3 DNA reads TGTGCCACCAGTGAGGTTAGTCGGACAGGGGTCAGGGAGACCCAGTACTTC. This gives the protein CATSEVSRTGVRETQYF. The V gene is TRBV24-1, the J gene TRBJ2-5, with 9 bases that match TRBD1. V gave up 4 bases and J gave up 5 bases; unmatched junction bases: 13. This CDR3 contains 17 residues. CDR1 KGHDR and CDR2 SFDVKD come from the germline V gene.

The CDR3 nucleotides read TGTGCCAGCAGCCCGGGAGGGGGGCTAAACAATGAGCAGTTCTTC. Amino acid sequence: CASSPGGGLNNEQFF. J is TRBJ2-1 and V is TRBV11-3; 8 bases line up with TRBD2. The CDR3 sequence is 15 residues long. J lost 5 bases, V lost 5 bases, and 8 bases had no gene match. Germline V CDR1 and CDR2: SGHNT, YENEEA.

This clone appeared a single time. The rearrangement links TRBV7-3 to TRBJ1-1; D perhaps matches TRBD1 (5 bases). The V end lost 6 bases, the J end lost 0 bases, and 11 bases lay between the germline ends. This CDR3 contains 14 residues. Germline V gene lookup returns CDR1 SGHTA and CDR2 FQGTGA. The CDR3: CASRPGKLNTEAFF. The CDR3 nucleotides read TGTGCCAGCAGACCAGGGAAGTTGAACACTGAAGCTTTCTTT. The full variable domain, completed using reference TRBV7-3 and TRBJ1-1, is GAGVSQTPSNKVTEKGKYVELRCDPISGHTALYWYRQSLGQGPEFLIYFQGTGAADDSGLPNDRFFAVRPEGSVSTLKIQRTERGDSAVYLCASRPGKLNTEAFFGQGTRLTVV.

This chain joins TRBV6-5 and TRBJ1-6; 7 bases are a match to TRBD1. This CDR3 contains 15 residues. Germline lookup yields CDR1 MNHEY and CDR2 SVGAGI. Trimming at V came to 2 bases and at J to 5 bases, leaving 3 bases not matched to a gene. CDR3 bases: TGTGCCAGCAGTTACCTCGGGACAGATAATTCACCCCTCCACTTT. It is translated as CASSYLGTDNSPLHF.

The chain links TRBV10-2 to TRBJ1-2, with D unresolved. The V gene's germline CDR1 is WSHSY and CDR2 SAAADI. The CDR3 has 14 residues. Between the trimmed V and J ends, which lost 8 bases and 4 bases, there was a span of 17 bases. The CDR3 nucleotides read TGCGCCAGCGCCAAACTTCAGGAACTCTATGGCTACACCTTC. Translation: CASAKLQELYGYTF.

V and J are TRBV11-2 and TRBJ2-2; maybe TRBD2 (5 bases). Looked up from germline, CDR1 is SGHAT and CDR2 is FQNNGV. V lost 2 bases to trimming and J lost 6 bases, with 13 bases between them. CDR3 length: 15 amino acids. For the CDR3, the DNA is TGTGCCAGCAGCTTAAGGAGGAATCACGCCGGGGAGCTGTTTTTT. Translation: CASSLRRNHAGELFF. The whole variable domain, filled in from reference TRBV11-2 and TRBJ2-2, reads EAGVAQSPRYKIIEKRQSVAFWCNPISGHATLYWYQQILGQGPKLLIQFQNNGVVDDSQLPKDRFSAERLKGVDSTLKIQPAKLEDSAVYLCASSLRRNHAGELFFGEGSRLTVL.

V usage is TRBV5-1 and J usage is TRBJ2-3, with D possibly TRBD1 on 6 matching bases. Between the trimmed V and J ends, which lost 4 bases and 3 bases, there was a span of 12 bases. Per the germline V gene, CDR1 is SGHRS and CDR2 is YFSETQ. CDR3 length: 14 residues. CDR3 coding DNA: TGCGCCAGCAGCAATGGGGGCTTTACAGATACGCAGTATTTT. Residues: CASSNGGFTDTQYF.

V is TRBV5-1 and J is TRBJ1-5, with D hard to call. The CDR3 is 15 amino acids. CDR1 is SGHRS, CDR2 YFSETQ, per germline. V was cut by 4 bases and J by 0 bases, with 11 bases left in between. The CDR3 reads CASSEGLHSNQPQHF. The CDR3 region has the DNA TGCGCCAGCAGCGAGGGTCTTCATAGCAATCAGCCCCAGCATTTT.

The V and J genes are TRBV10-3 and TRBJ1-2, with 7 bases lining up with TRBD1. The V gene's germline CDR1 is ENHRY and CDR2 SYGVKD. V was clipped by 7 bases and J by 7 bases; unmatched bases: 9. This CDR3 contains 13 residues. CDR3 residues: CAINGQVRGGYTF. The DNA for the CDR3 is TGTGCCATCAACGGACAGGTGCGGGGTGGCTACACCTTC.

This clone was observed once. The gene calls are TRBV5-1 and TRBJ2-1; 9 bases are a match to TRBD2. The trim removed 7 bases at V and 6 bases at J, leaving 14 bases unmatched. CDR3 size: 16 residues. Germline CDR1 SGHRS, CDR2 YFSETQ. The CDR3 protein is CASFLTPGLAGNEQFF. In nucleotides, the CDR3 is TGCGCCAGCTTCCTAACCCCGGGACTAGCTGGCAATGAGCAGTTCTTC.